The subject of this entry is one T cell receptor (beta chain). The PCR had 60 Vbeta and 13 Jbeta primers. Here immunoSEQ multiplex PCR was the method, and the copy in TCRdb shows in-frame clones only, minus some. The sample consists of 35,000 to 50,000 clones, approximately 77% of them appearing once. The data are from a study of cytomegalovirus exposure and HLA in healthy donors. The germline CDR1 and CDR2 sequences are MGHDK and SYGVNS. V trimming: 5 bases; J trimming: 4 bases; junction bases outside the gene matches: 4. The CDR3 spans 15 residues. The chain recombines TRBV25-1 with TRBJ2-3; 12 bases line up with TRBD2. Specimen: PBMCs. The TCR comes from a man aged 30 to 39 in good health and CMV-seronegative. CDR3 region: CASSRLAGASDTQYF. The CDR3, as DNA: TGTGCCAGCAGTAGACTAGCGGGAGCCTCAGATACGCAGTATTTT. Drawing the rest from reference TRBV25-1 and TRBJ2-3, the complete variable domain is EADIYQTPRYLVIGTGKKITLECSQTMGHDKMYWYQQDPGMELHLIHYSYGVNSTEKGDLSSESTVSRIRTEHFPLTLESARPSHTSQYLCASSRLAGASDTQYFGPGTRLTVL.